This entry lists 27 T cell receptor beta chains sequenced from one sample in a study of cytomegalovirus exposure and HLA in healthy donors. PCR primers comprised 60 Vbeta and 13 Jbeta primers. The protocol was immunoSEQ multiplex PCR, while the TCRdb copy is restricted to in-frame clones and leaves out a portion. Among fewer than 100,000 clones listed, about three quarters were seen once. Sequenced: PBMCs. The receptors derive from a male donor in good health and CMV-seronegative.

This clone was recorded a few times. Written as DNA, the CDR3 is TGTGCCAGCAGTTCCGGGAATGAGCAGTTCTTC. It encodes CASSSGNEQFF. The gene calls are TRBV6-6 and TRBJ2-1, with D hard to call. V shed 4 bases and J shed 7 bases, with 5 bases lying between them. The CDR3 is made up of 11 amino acids. Germline CDR1 MNHNY, CDR2 SVGAGI (reference sequence).

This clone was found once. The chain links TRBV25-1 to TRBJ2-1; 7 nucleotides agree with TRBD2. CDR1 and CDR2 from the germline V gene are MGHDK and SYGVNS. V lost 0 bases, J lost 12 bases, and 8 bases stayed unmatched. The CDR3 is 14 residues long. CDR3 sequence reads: CASSEYQTGGTQFF. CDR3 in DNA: TGTGCCAGCAGTGAATATCAGACGGGGGGAACGCAGTTCTTC.

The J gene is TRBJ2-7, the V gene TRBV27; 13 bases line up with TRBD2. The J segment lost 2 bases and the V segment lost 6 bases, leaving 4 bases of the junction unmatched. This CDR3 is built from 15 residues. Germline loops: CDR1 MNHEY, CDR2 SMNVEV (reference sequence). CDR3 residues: CASSQGTSGTYEQYF. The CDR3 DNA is TGTGCCAGCAGCCAAGGGACTAGCGGGACCTACGAGCAGTACTTC.

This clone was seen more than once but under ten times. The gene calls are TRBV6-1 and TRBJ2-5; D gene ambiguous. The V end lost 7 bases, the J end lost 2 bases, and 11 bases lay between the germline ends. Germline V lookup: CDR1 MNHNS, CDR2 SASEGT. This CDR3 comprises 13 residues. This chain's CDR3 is CASKARPQETQYF. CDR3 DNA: TGTGCCAGCAAGGCCAGGCCACAAGAGACCCAGTACTTC.

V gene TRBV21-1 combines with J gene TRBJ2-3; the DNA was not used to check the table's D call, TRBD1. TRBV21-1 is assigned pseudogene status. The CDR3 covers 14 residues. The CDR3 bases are TGTGCCAGCCAGACAGAACTTAGCACAGATACGCAGTATTTT. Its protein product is CASQTELSTDTQYF.

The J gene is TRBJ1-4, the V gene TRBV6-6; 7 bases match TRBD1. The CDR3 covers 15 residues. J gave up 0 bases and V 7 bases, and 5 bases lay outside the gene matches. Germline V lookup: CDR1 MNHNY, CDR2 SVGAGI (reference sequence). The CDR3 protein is CASTRGAATNEKLFF. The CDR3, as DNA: TGTGCCAGCACCAGGGGGGCAGCAACTAATGAAAAACTGTTTTTT.

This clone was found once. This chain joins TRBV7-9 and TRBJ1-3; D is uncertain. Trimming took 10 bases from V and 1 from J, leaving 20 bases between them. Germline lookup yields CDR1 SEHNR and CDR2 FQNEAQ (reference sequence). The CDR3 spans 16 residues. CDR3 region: CAINPYAGASGNTIYF. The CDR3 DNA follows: TGTGCCATCAATCCGTACGCGGGAGCGTCTGGAAACACCATATATTTT.

DNA for the CDR3: TGTGCCAGCAGCTTCGGAACTGACTCTGGGTCCGGGGAGCTGTTTTTT. Translated, it gives CASSFGTDSGSGELFF. This chain joins TRBV9 and TRBJ2-2, with D unclear. This CDR3 comprises 16 residues. CDR1 and CDR2 from the germline V gene are SGDLS and YYNGEE. V was trimmed by 4 bases and J by 6 bases, leaving 19 bases between them.

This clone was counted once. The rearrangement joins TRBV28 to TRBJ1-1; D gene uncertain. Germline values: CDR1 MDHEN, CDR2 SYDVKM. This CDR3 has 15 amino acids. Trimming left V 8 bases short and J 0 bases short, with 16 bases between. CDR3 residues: CASQSAGVLNTEAFF. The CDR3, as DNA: TGTGCCAGCCAATCCGCCGGGGTGCTGAACACTGAAGCTTTCTTT.

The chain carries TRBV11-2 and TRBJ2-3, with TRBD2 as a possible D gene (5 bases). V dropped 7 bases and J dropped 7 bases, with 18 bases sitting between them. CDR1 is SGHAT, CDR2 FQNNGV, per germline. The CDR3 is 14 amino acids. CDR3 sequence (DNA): TGTGCCAGCACCCTAGGCCCTGGCGGGTATACGCAGTATTTT. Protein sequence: CASTLGPGGYTQYF.

CDR3 residues: CASSFPPGQPNTGELFF. The CDR3 DNA reads as TGTGCCAGCAGTTTCCCCCCTGGGCAGCCGAACACCGGGGAGCTGTTTTTT. The chain uses TRBV28 and TRBJ2-2; D gene uncertain. Trimming left V 3 bases short and J 0 bases short, with 14 bases between. Germline V CDR1 and CDR2: MDHEN, SYDVKM. This CDR3 spans 17 amino acids. The full variable domain, with the rest looked up from reference TRBV28 and TRBJ2-2, is DVKVTQSSRYLVKRTGEKVFLECVQDMDHENMFWYRQDPGLGLRLIYFSYDVKMKEKGDIPEGYSVSREKKERFSLILESASTNQTSMYLCASSFPPGQPNTGELFFGEGSRLTVL.

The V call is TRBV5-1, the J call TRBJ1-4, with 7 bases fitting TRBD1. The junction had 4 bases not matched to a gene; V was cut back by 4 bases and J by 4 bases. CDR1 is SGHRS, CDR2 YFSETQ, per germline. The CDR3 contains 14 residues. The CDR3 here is CASSTGTVNEKLFF. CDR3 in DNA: TGCGCCAGCAGCACCGGGACAGTTAATGAAAAACTGTTTTTT.

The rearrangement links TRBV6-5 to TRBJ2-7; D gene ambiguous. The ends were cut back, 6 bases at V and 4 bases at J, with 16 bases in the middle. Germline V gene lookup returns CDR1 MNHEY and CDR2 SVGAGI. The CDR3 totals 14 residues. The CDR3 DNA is TGTGCCAGCAGGGAGACCGCGATTGAGTACGAGCAGTACTTC. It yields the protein CASRETAIEYEQYF.

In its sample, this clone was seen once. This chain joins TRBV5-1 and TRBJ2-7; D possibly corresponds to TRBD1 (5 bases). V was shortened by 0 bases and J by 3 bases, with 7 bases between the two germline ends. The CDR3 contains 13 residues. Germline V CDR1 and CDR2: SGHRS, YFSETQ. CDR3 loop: CASSLDRNYEQYF. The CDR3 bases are TGCGCCAGCAGCTTGGACAGGAACTACGAGCAGTACTTC.

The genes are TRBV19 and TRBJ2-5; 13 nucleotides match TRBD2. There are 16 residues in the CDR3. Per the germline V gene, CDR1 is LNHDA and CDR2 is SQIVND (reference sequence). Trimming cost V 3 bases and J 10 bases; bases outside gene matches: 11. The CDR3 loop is CASSIRTSGRMGIQYF. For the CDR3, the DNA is TGTGCCAGTAGTATCCGGACTAGCGGGAGAATGGGGATCCAGTACTTC.

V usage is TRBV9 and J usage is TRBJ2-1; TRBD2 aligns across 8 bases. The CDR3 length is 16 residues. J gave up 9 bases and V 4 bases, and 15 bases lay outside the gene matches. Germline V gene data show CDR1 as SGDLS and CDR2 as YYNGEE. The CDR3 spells CASSSRAPGLAGEQFF. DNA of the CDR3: TGTGCCAGCAGCTCTAGAGCCCCCGGACTAGCCGGTGAGCAGTTCTTC.

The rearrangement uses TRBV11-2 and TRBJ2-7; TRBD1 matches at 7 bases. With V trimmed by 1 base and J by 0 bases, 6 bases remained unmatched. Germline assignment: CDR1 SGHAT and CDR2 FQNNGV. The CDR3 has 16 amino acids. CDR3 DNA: TGTGCCAGCAGCTTAGCGTCAGGGGGAAGCTCCTACGAGCAGTACTTC. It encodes CASSLASGGSSYEQYF.

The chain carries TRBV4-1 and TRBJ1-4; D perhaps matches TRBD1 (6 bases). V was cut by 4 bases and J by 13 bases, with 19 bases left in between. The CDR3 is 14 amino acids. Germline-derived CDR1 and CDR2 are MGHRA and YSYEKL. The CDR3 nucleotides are TGCGCCAGCAGCCGGTTAGGACAGAGGGAACGACTGTTTTTT. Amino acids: CASSRLGQRERLFF.

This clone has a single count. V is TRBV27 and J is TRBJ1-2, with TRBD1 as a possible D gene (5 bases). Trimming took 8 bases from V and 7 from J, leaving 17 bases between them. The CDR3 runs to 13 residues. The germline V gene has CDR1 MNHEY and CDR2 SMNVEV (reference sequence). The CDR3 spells CASASNHGGGYTF. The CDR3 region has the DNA TGTGCCAGCGCCTCCAACCACGGGGGTGGCTACACCTTC.

The CDR3 sequence: CASSFDRGGPGELFF. The DNA for the CDR3 is TGTGCCAGCAGTTTCGACAGGGGAGGGCCCGGGGAGCTGTTTTTT. V is TRBV27 and J is TRBJ2-2, with D possibly being TRBD1 (8 bases). Germline V gives CDR1 MNHEY, CDR2 SMNVEV (reference sequence). The CDR3 extends over 15 amino acids. The V gene lost 3 bases and the J gene lost 6 bases, with 14 bases spanning the gap.

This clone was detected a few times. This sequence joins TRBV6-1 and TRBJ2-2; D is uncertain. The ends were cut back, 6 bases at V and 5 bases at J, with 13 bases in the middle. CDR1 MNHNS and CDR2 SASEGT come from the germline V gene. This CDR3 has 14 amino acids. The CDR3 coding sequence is TGTGCCAGCAGGTCTGGGCCTCAGACCGGGGAGCTGTTTTTT. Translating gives CASRSGPQTGELFF.

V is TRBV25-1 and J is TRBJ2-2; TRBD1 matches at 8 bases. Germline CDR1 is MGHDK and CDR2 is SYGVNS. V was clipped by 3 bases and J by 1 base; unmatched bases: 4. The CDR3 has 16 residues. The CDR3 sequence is CASSDPGQGNTGELFF. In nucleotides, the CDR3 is TGTGCCAGCAGTGATCCCGGACAGGGGAACACCGGGGAGCTGTTTTTT.

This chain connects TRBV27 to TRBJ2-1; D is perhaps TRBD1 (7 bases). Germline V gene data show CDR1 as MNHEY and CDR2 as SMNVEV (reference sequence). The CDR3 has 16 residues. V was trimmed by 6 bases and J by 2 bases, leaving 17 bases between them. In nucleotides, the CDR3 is TGTGCCAGCAGACCGACACAGGGGAGGACCTACAATGAGCAGTTCTTC. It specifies CASRPTQGRTYNEQFF.

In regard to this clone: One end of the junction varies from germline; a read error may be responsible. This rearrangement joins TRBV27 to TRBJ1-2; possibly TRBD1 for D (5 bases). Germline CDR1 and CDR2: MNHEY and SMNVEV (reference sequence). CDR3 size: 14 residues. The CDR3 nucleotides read TGTGCCAGCAGTTTCTTGGGGGGAGTGCATGGCTACCCCTTC. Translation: CASSFLGGVHGYPF.

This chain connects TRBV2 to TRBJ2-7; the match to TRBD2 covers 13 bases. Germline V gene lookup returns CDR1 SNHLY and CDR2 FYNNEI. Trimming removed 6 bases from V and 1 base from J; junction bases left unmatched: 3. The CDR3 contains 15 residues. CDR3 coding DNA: TGTGCCAGCAGGCAACTAGCGGGAGGGTCCTACGAGCAGTACTTC. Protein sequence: CASRQLAGGSYEQYF.

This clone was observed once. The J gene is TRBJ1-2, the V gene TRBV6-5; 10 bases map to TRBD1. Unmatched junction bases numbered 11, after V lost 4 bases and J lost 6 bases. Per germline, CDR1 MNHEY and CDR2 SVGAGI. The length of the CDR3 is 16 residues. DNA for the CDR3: TGTGCCAGCAGTTCAGACAGGGGGCGGGGGGGAAATGGCTACACCTTC. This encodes CASSSDRGRGGNGYTF.

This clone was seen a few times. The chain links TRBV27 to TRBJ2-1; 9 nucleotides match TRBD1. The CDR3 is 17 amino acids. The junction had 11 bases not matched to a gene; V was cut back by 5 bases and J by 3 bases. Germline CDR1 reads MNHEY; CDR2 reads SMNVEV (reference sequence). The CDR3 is CASSVLFQTGGYNEQFF. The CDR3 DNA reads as TGTGCCAGCAGTGTTCTATTTCAGACAGGGGGCTACAATGAGCAGTTCTTC.